The sequence of this TCR beta chain was determined in a study of T cell repertoires in cytomegalovirus infection. TCRdb re-called the reads through MiXCR, storing one row per CDR3 protein. Of 700,000 to 900,000 distinct CDR3 sequences listed, 25% to 30% are singletons. This clonotype was found many times. What it binds is not known. This CDR3 has 15 amino acids. The ends were cut back, 3 bases at V and 2 bases at J, with 12 bases in the middle. CDR1 and CDR2 (germline): MNHNS, SASEGT. This clonotype was obtained from a human donor in good health (CMV status not recorded). Some clones in this sample may be carry-over from other donors' samples. The sequencing here drew on cultured CD8+ T cells from PBMCs, taken from culture after CMV antigen stimulation. The V and J genes are TRBV6-1 and TRBJ2-3, with D unresolved. In DNA form, the CDR3 reads TGTGCCAGCAGTGAGAGTCGCGGAAACACAGATACGCAGTATTTT. The encoded protein is CASSESRGNTDTQYF.